A selection of T cell receptor beta chains follows, all from one sample in a study of blood T cell repertoires in COVID-19. Sequenced by immunoSEQ multiplex PCR; TCRdb stores in-frame clones only, minus some. This sample carries roughly 11,000 clones, roughly 85% of them seen once, and the ten largest clones take about 5.2%. The sample consisted of peripheral blood. The receptors come from a human donor in a cohort sampled during active COVID-19. CDR3s include the opening cysteine and the closing phenylalanine or tryptophan. Fields, in order: V gene, J gene, D gene, CDR3 length, clone size, CDR3 protein, CDR3 DNA. D genes are given only for firm matches. Only some rows state a clone size, as once, few, many or a class for expanded clones.

V gene: TRBV6-5; J gene: TRBJ2-1; D gene: TRBD1; CDR3 length: 15; clone size: .; CDR3 protein: CASRTGQGGRYEQFF; CDR3 DNA: TGTGCCAGCAGAACGGGACAGGGTGGGAGGTATGAGCAGTTCTTC
V gene: TRBV4-2; J gene: TRBJ2-6; D gene: .; CDR3 length: 20; clone size: .; CDR3 protein: CASSQDGVGGLGSGANVLTF; CDR3 DNA: TGTGCCAGCAGCCAAGACGGTGTAGGGGGTCTAGGGTCTGGGGCCAACGTCCTGACTTTC
V gene: TRBV28; J gene: TRBJ1-1; D gene: TRBD1; CDR3 length: 14; clone size: .; CDR3 protein: CASSDRQGAFEAFF; CDR3 DNA: TGTGCCAGCAGTGACCGACAGGGGGCGTTTGAAGCTTTCTTT
V gene: TRBV28; J gene: TRBJ2-5; D gene: TRBD1; CDR3 length: 18; clone size: .; CDR3 protein: CASSPPDRGRGRRETQYF; CDR3 DNA: TGTGCCAGCAGTCCCCCGGACAGGGGGCGAGGGCGTAGGGAGACCCAGTACTTC
V gene: TRBV2; J gene: TRBJ2-5; D gene: TRBD2; CDR3 length: 16; clone size: .; CDR3 protein: CASSETQLAPQETQYF; CDR3 DNA: TGTGCCAGCAGTGAAACCCAACTAGCGCCACAAGAGACCCAGTACTTC
V gene: TRBV6-6; J gene: TRBJ2-6; D gene: .; CDR3 length: 14; clone size: .; CDR3 protein: CASTEQSGANVLTF; CDR3 DNA: TGTGCCAGCACGGAGCAGTCTGGGGCCAACGTCCTGACTTTC
V gene: TRBV6-1; J gene: TRBJ2-3; D gene: TRBD1; CDR3 length: 16; clone size: .; CDR3 protein: CASSEVPGGVADTQYF; CDR3 DNA: TGTGCCAGCAGTGAGGTTCCAGGGGGAGTGGCAGATACGCAGTATTTT
V gene: TRBV6-1; J gene: TRBJ2-5; D gene: TRBD1; CDR3 length: 19; clone size: .; CDR3 protein: CASSEALLGGTGGDETQYF; CDR3 DNA: TGTGCCAGCAGTGAAGCGCTGCTCGGAGGGACAGGGGGCGATGAGACCCAGTACTTC
V gene: TRBV19; J gene: TRBJ2-5; D gene: .; CDR3 length: 16; clone size: once; CDR3 protein: CASSILTTGNQETQYF; CDR3 DNA: TGTGCCAGTAGTATCCTAACGACAGGAAATCAAGAGACCCAGTACTTC
V gene: TRBV7-8; J gene: TRBJ1-5; D gene: .; CDR3 length: 14; clone size: .; CDR3 protein: CASSLRGGNQPQHF; CDR3 DNA: TGTGCCAGCAGCTTAAGGGGCGGCAATCAGCCCCAGCATTTT
V gene: TRBV11-3; J gene: TRBJ2-1; D gene: TRBD2; CDR3 length: 14; clone size: .; CDR3 protein: CASSSGLAYNEQFF; CDR3 DNA: TGTGCCAGCAGCTCCGGACTAGCGTACAATGAGCAGTTCTTC
V gene: TRBV27; J gene: TRBJ2-2; D gene: TRBD2; CDR3 length: 18; clone size: .; CDR3 protein: CASIETSGRGLRTGELFF; CDR3 DNA: TGTGCCAGCATTGAGACTAGCGGGAGAGGGCTTCGCACCGGGGAGCTGTTTTTT
V gene: TRBV7-9; J gene: TRBJ2-7; D gene: TRBD2; CDR3 length: 15; clone size: .; CDR3 protein: CASRLAGGLRNEQYF; CDR3 DNA: TGTGCCAGCAGACTAGCGGGAGGGCTGAGGAACGAGCAGTACTTC
V gene: TRBV28; J gene: TRBJ2-7; D gene: TRBD2; CDR3 length: 14; clone size: .; CDR3 protein: CASKAGTSSYEQYF; CDR3 DNA: TGTGCCAGTAAGGCCGGGACTAGCTCCTACGAGCAGTACTTC
V gene: TRBV3-1/TRBV3-2; J gene: TRBJ1-3; D gene: TRBD1; CDR3 length: 15; clone size: few; CDR3 protein: CASSPTGGAGNTIYF; CDR3 DNA: TGTGCCAGCAGTCCTACAGGGGGCGCTGGAAACACCATATATTTT
V gene: TRBV30; J gene: TRBJ2-3; D gene: TRBD2; CDR3 length: 14; clone size: .; CDR3 protein: CASTTSGGADTQYF; CDR3 DNA: TGTGCCTCTACGACTAGCGGGGGGGCAGATACGCAGTATTTT
V gene: TRBV3-1/TRBV3-2; J gene: TRBJ2-7; D gene: TRBD2; CDR3 length: 15; clone size: .; CDR3 protein: CASSQGLAATYEQYF; CDR3 DNA: TGTGCCAGCAGCCAAGGACTAGCGGCAACCTACGAGCAGTACTTC
V gene: TRBV5-4; J gene: TRBJ1-2; D gene: .; CDR3 length: 16; clone size: .; CDR3 protein: CASSLESSSRGYGYTF; CDR3 DNA: TGTGCCAGCAGCTTGGAAAGCTCCAGCAGGGGCTATGGCTACACCTTC
V gene: TRBV19; J gene: TRBJ1-6; D gene: TRBD1; CDR3 length: 15; clone size: .; CDR3 protein: CASRLQGPYNSPLHF; CDR3 DNA: TGTGCCAGTAGACTACAGGGGCCCTATAATTCACCCCTCCACTTT
V gene: TRBV11-1; J gene: TRBJ2-7; D gene: .; CDR3 length: 15; clone size: .; CDR3 protein: CASSSLAANSYEQYF; CDR3 DNA: TGTGCCAGCAGCTCATTGGCGGCTAACTCCTACGAGCAGTACTTC
V gene: TRBV15; J gene: TRBJ2-3; D gene: .; CDR3 length: 17; clone size: .; CDR3 protein: CATSREIPGTALDTQYF; CDR3 DNA: TGTGCCACCAGCAGAGAGATCCCCGGGACTGCCTTGGATACGCAGTATTTT
V gene: TRBV2; J gene: TRBJ1-4; D gene: .; CDR3 length: 11; clone size: once; CDR3 protein: CASRENEKLFF; CDR3 DNA: TGTGCCAGCAGAGAGAATGAAAAACTGTTTTTT
V gene: TRBV2; J gene: TRBJ2-3; D gene: TRBD2; CDR3 length: 16; clone size: .; CDR3 protein: CASSEARLAEDDTQYF; CDR3 DNA: TGTGCCAGCAGTGAAGCGCGGCTAGCGGAGGACGATACGCAGTATTTT
V gene: TRBV9; J gene: TRBJ2-7; D gene: .; CDR3 length: 14; clone size: once; CDR3 protein: CASSVDGRAYEQYF; CDR3 DNA: TGTGCCAGCAGCGTAGACGGCAGGGCCTACGAGCAGTACTTC
V gene: TRBV18; J gene: TRBJ2-7; D gene: .; CDR3 length: 15; clone size: .; CDR3 protein: CASSPQAEGGSEQYF; CDR3 DNA: TGTGCCAGCTCACCACAGGCCGAGGGAGGCTCCGAGCAGTACTTC
V gene: TRBV10-3; J gene: TRBJ2-5; D gene: .; CDR3 length: 17; clone size: .; CDR3 protein: CAISESKAGRYQETQYF; CDR3 DNA: TGTGCCATCAGTGAGTCGAAAGCAGGGAGGTACCAAGAGACCCAGTACTTC
V gene: TRBV6-1; J gene: TRBJ1-2; D gene: .; CDR3 length: 15; clone size: .; CDR3 protein: CASSEGLKGSYGYTF; CDR3 DNA: TGTGCCAGCAGTGAAGGCCTCAAAGGGAGCTATGGCTACACCTTC
V gene: TRBV7-6; J gene: TRBJ2-2; D gene: TRBD2; CDR3 length: 16; clone size: .; CDR3 protein: CASSLAAGEDTGELFF; CDR3 DNA: TGTGCCAGCAGCTTAGCAGCGGGGGAGGACACCGGGGAGCTGTTTTTT
V gene: TRBV3-1/TRBV3-2; J gene: TRBJ1-1; D gene: .; CDR3 length: 13; clone size: .; CDR3 protein: CASSQSWNTEAFF; CDR3 DNA: TGTGCCAGCAGCCAAAGCTGGAACACTGAAGCTTTCTTT
V gene: TRBV10-1; J gene: TRBJ2-5; D gene: TRBD2; CDR3 length: 18; clone size: .; CDR3 protein: CASSAYSGGGSGEFGEYF; CDR3 DNA: TGCGCCAGCAGTGCATACAGCGGGGGGGGTTCGGGAGAGTTTGGGGAGTACTTC
V gene: TRBV5-4; J gene: TRBJ1-6; D gene: TRBD1; CDR3 length: 15; clone size: .; CDR3 protein: CASSPGQGDNSPLHF; CDR3 DNA: TGTGCCAGCAGCCCGGGACAGGGGGACAATTCACCCCTCCACTTT
V gene: TRBV3-1/TRBV3-2; J gene: TRBJ1-4; D gene: .; CDR3 length: 14; clone size: .; CDR3 protein: CASSTNGGSEKLFF; CDR3 DNA: TGTGCCAGCAGCACCAACGGGGGGAGTGAAAAACTGTTTTTT
V gene: TRBV4-2; J gene: TRBJ2-1; D gene: TRBD2; CDR3 length: 16; clone size: once; CDR3 protein: CASSQEPGGPYNEQFF; CDR3 DNA: TGTGCCAGCAGCCAAGAACCGGGAGGGCCCTACAATGAGCAGTTCTTC
V gene: TRBV5-4; J gene: TRBJ2-5; D gene: .; CDR3 length: 12; clone size: .; CDR3 protein: CASSNSQETQYF; CDR3 DNA: TGTGCCAGCAGCAACAGCCAAGAGACCCAGTACTTC
V gene: TRBV20-1; J gene: TRBJ1-1; D gene: .; CDR3 length: 18; clone size: once; CDR3 protein: CSASGGGGSGRANTEAFF; CDR3 DNA: TGCAGTGCTAGTGGTGGGGGGGGATCGGGTCGAGCGAACACTGAAGCTTTCTTT
V gene: TRBV2; J gene: TRBJ1-4; D gene: TRBD1; CDR3 length: 16; clone size: .; CDR3 protein: CASRGIRTGEGEKLFF; CDR3 DNA: TGTGCCAGCCGCGGCATTAGGACAGGGGAAGGTGAAAAACTGTTTTTT
V gene: TRBV28; J gene: TRBJ2-7; D gene: .; CDR3 length: 13; clone size: .; CDR3 protein: CASSLGTRYEQYF; CDR3 DNA: TGTGCCAGCAGTTTAGGGACACGCTACGAGCAGTACTTC
V gene: TRBV20-1; J gene: TRBJ2-1; D gene: TRBD2; CDR3 length: 18; clone size: .; CDR3 protein: CSASSGGLGERYYNEQFF; CDR3 DNA: TGCAGTGCTAGTTCTGGAGGACTAGGGGAGCGATACTACAATGAGCAGTTCTTC
V gene: TRBV3-1/TRBV3-2; J gene: TRBJ2-1; D gene: TRBD2; CDR3 length: 16; clone size: .; CDR3 protein: CASSQFLAGAGNEQFF; CDR3 DNA: TGTGCCAGCAGCCAATTCCTAGCGGGAGCTGGCAATGAGCAGTTCTTC
V gene: TRBV6-6; J gene: TRBJ1-3; D gene: .; CDR3 length: 15; clone size: .; CDR3 protein: CASSPPAEAGNTIYF; CDR3 DNA: TGTGCCAGCAGCCCCCCTGCGGAGGCTGGAAACACCATATATTTT
V gene: TRBV19; J gene: TRBJ1-2; D gene: TRBD1; CDR3 length: 14; clone size: .; CDR3 protein: CASLRGQAGDGYTF; CDR3 DNA: TGTGCCAGTCTCCGAGGACAGGCCGGGGATGGCTACACCTTC
V gene: TRBV7-9; J gene: TRBJ2-2; D gene: .; CDR3 length: 14; clone size: few; CDR3 protein: CASSSRTATGELFF; CDR3 DNA: TGTGCCAGCAGCTCCCGGACTGCGACCGGGGAGCTGTTTTTT
V gene: TRBV9; J gene: TRBJ2-5; D gene: .; CDR3 length: 15; clone size: .; CDR3 protein: CASSPDGGAGETQYF; CDR3 DNA: TGTGCCAGCAGCCCAGATGGGGGGGCAGGCGAGACCCAGTACTTC
V gene: TRBV28; J gene: TRBJ1-2; D gene: TRBD1; CDR3 length: 12; clone size: .; CDR3 protein: CASGDSYYGYTF; CDR3 DNA: TGTGCCAGCGGGGACAGCTATTATGGCTACACCTTC
V gene: TRBV7-9; J gene: TRBJ1-2; D gene: .; CDR3 length: 14; clone size: few; CDR3 protein: CASSFRTGLDGYTF; CDR3 DNA: TGTGCCAGCAGCTTTCGAACAGGGTTGGATGGCTACACCTTC
V gene: TRBV7-2; J gene: TRBJ1-2; D gene: .; CDR3 length: 13; clone size: .; CDR3 protein: CASSYDINYGYTF; CDR3 DNA: TGTGCCAGCAGCTATGACATCAACTATGGCTACACCTTC
V gene: TRBV7-2; J gene: TRBJ2-3; D gene: TRBD2; CDR3 length: 16; clone size: .; CDR3 protein: CASSLAHGGAPDTQYF; CDR3 DNA: TGTGCCAGCAGCTTAGCGCACGGGGGGGCTCCAGATACGCAGTATTTT
V gene: TRBV6-1; J gene: TRBJ2-3; D gene: TRBD2; CDR3 length: 14; clone size: .; CDR3 protein: CASSEGLAADTQYF; CDR3 DNA: TGTGCCAGCAGTGAGGGACTAGCGGCAGATACGCAGTATTTT
V gene: TRBV11-2; J gene: TRBJ2-5; D gene: TRBD2; CDR3 length: 18; clone size: .; CDR3 protein: CASSLAPGTSGPQETQYF; CDR3 DNA: TGTGCCAGCAGCTTAGCCCCCGGGACTAGCGGGCCCCAAGAGACCCAGTACTTC
V gene: TRBV28; J gene: TRBJ2-2; D gene: .; CDR3 length: 16; clone size: once; CDR3 protein: CASSTLLDSYTGELFF; CDR3 DNA: TGTGCCAGCAGTACTCTTCTCGACAGCTACACCGGGGAGCTGTTTTTT
V gene: TRBV5-4; J gene: TRBJ1-1; D gene: .; CDR3 length: 14; clone size: .; CDR3 protein: CASSLQIQAAEAFF; CDR3 DNA: TGTGCCAGCAGCTTACAGATACAGGCCGCTGAAGCTTTCTTT
V gene: TRBV28; J gene: TRBJ2-7; D gene: .; CDR3 length: 13; clone size: .; CDR3 protein: CASSLTGPYEQYF; CDR3 DNA: TGTGCCAGCAGTTTGACAGGACCCTACGAGCAGTACTTC
V gene: TRBV6-5; J gene: TRBJ2-1; D gene: TRBD2; CDR3 length: 15; clone size: .; CDR3 protein: CASSYRGLASNEQFF; CDR3 DNA: TGTGCCAGCAGTTACAGGGGACTAGCTAGCAATGAGCAGTTCTTC